The 24 T cell receptor beta chains given below trace back to one sample, sequenced in a study of PD-1 blockade in classical Hodgkin lymphoma. The repertoire was sequenced with immunoSEQ multiplex PCR; TCRdb's copy has only in-frame clones and lacks some. The sample yields approximately 6,400 clones, 60% to 85% seen once. All patients relapsed after autologous stem cell transplantation, and brentuximab vedotin exposure varied. This material consisted of peripheral blood mononuclear cells (PBMCs), taken before the second cycle of nivolumab. These receptors were obtained from a human donor with classical Hodgkin lymphoma.

A note on this clone: Other DNA sequences from this sample encode an identical CDR3 as well. J is TRBJ2-7 and V is TRBV7-2, with a weak D call TRBD2 (6 bases). The CDR3 has 15 amino acids. The germline V gene encodes CDR1 SGHTA and CDR2 FQGNSA. Trimming cost V 2 bases and J 3 bases, with 14 bases left between them. This CDR3 reads CASSLSPSEVYEQYF. CDR3 DNA: TGTGCCAGCAGCTTATCTCCTAGCGAGGTCTACGAGCAGTACTTC.

The chain links TRBV9 to TRBJ2-5, with TRBD2 matching 8 bases. The CDR3 runs to 15 residues. Looked up from germline, CDR1 is SGDLS and CDR2 is YYNGEE. The V segment lost 7 bases and the J segment 0 bases; nucleotides outside the gene matches: 8. The CDR3 loop reads CASSDLAGYQETQYF. CDR3 nucleotides: TGTGCCAGCTCGGATCTAGCGGGTTACCAAGAGACCCAGTACTTC.

V and J are TRBV15 and TRBJ2-1; 7 bases are a match to TRBD2. Germline V gene sequence: CDR1 LNHNV, CDR2 YYDKDF (reference sequence). Losses at the gene ends were 0 bases for V and 0 bases for J; bases not matched to a gene: 2. This CDR3 region has 16 residues. This chain's CDR3 is CATSRERTSSYNEQFF. As DNA, the CDR3 is TGTGCCACCAGCAGAGAGAGGACTAGCTCCTACAATGAGCAGTTCTTC.

This clone was counted only a few times. CDR3 protein: CASTIGGNRPYEQYF. The CDR3 DNA reads as TGTGCCAGCACCATAGGGGGGAATAGACCCTACGAGCAGTACTTC. This chain joins TRBV28 and TRBJ2-7, with D perhaps being TRBD1 or TRBD2 (6 bases each). Per the germline V gene, CDR1 is MDHEN and CDR2 is SYDVKM. V lost 7 bases to trimming and J lost 2 bases, with 18 bases between them. The CDR3 spans 15 residues. Based on the CDR3 plus reference TRBV28 and TRBJ2-7, the full variable domain is DVKVTQSSRYLVKRTGEKVFLECVQDMDHENMFWYRQDPGLGLRLIYFSYDVKMKEKGDIPEGYSVSREKKERFSLILESASTNQTSMYLCASTIGGNRPYEQYFGPGTRLTVT.

The chain uses TRBV5-1 and TRBJ2-7; D is possibly TRBD1 (8 bases). This CDR3 contains 16 residues. The germline V and J ends were trimmed by 5 bases and 5 bases, with 23 bases remaining between them. CDR1 SGHRS and CDR2 YFSETQ come from the germline V gene. CDR3 bases: TGCGCCAGCAGGCCGTCGGGAGGACAGGGACTGAACGAGCAGTACTTC. As protein: CASRPSGGQGLNEQYF.

Concerning this clone itself: Additional DNA sequences in this sample encode the identical CDR3. V usage is TRBV29-1 and J usage is TRBJ2-5; no clear D. V lost 0 bases, J lost 3 bases, and 11 bases lay in between. Germline CDR1 is SQVTM and CDR2 is ANQGSEA. The CDR3 runs 14 residues. The CDR3 bases are TGCAGCGTTGAAGATCCGGGTCCAGAAGAGACCCAGTACTTC. The encoded protein is CSVEDPGPEETQYF.

As for this clone: The junction and the germline gene differ at one end; a read error may be behind it. J is TRBJ2-3 and V is TRBV5-6; D is possibly TRBD2 (6 bases). CDR3 size: 16 residues. Germline CDR1 is SGHDT and CDR2 is YYEEEE. CDR3 sequence reads: CASSFSRDFDTYTQYF. The DNA of the CDR3 is TGTGCCAGCAGCTTTTCTCGGGACTTCGACACATATACGCAGTATTTT.

The chain is built from TRBV5-1 and TRBJ1-5; D is undetermined. Deletions cut 3 bases from V and 3 bases from J, with 10 bases between. Germline assignment: CDR1 SGHRS and CDR2 YFSETQ. CDR3 size: 14 residues. The CDR3 sequence: CASSSDSSNQPQHF. The CDR3 nucleotides are TGCGCCAGCAGCTCCGACTCCTCCAATCAGCCCCAGCATTTT.

The chain uses TRBV19 and TRBJ1-2; D is uncertain. V lost 5 bases, J lost 2 bases, and 9 bases lay in between. Germline CDR1 and CDR2: LNHDA and SQIVND (reference sequence). The length of the CDR3 is 13 residues. For the CDR3, the DNA is TGTGCCAGTAGTTACGGCAGGAACTATGGCTACACCTTC. The encoded protein is CASSYGRNYGYTF.

The genes are TRBV28 and TRBJ2-3, with 7 bases fitting TRBD1. This CDR3 region has 15 residues. With V trimmed by 6 bases and J by 1 base, 7 bases remained unmatched. Germline assignment: CDR1 MDHEN and CDR2 SYDVKM. The CDR3 is CASRGQAMGTDTQYF. The CDR3 DNA sequence: TGTGCCAGCAGAGGACAGGCTATGGGCACAGATACGCAGTATTTT. Full variable domain (remainder filled in from reference TRBV28 and TRBJ2-3): DVKVTQSSRYLVKRTGEKVFLECVQDMDHENMFWYRQDPGLGLRLIYFSYDVKMKEKGDIPEGYSVSREKKERFSLILESASTNQTSMYLCASRGQAMGTDTQYFGPGTRLTVL.

This clone has only a few counts. Other nucleotide sequences from this sample produce the same CDR3. The chain combines TRBV6-5 with TRBJ2-1; 10 bases agree with TRBD2. The CDR3 extends over 15 amino acids. Germline V gives CDR1 MNHEY, CDR2 SVGAGI. Unmatched junction bases numbered 7, after V lost 3 bases and J lost 8 bases. CDR3 sequence reads: CASSYESSGSHEQFF. CDR3 DNA sequence: TGTGCCAGCAGTTATGAGTCTAGCGGGAGCCATGAGCAGTTCTTC.

The sample holds a few counts of this clone. The CDR3 DNA reads as TGTGCCAGCAGCTTGGGGGAAGGGGGCGCCTATGGCTACACCTTC. Amino acids: CASSLGEGGAYGYTF. This sequence joins TRBV11-3 and TRBJ1-2; TRBD1 agrees at 7 bases. Trimming removed 3 bases from V and 4 bases from J; junction bases left unmatched: 8. CDR1 SGHNT and CDR2 YENEEA come from the germline V gene. This CDR3 comprises 15 residues.

This clone was detected once. The J gene is TRBJ2-3, the V gene TRBV5-5; the D gene is possibly TRBD2 (7 bases). CDR3 size: 18 residues. Looked up from germline, CDR1 is SGHKS and CDR2 is YYEKEE (reference sequence). V lost 0 bases to trimming and J lost 3 bases, with 20 bases between them. This chain's CDR3 is CASSLAAGAGSRTDTQYF. The CDR3 DNA sequence: TGTGCCAGCAGCTTGGCCGCGGGGGCGGGCAGTAGGACAGATACGCAGTATTTT.

Written as DNA, the CDR3 is TGTGCCAGCAGTGACAGGGCCCTAGCCAAAAACATTCAGTACTTC. Protein product: CASSDRALAKNIQYF. The chain couples TRBV28 to TRBJ2-4; 7 bases fit TRBD1. Germline V gene lookup returns CDR1 MDHEN and CDR2 SYDVKM. J lost 0 bases, V lost 5 bases, and 4 bases had no gene match. The CDR3 is 15 amino acids.

Comments on this clone: A read error may account for a junction end that differs from germline. V usage is TRBV7-9 and J usage is TRBJ2-7; possibly TRBD2 for D (6 bases). CDR1 is SEHNR and CDR2 is FQNEAQ in the germline V gene (reference sequence). The CDR3 loop spans 14 amino acids. The CDR3 DNA sequence: TGTGCCAGCAGCCTCGGGCCAGGGAGGTACGGGCAGTACTTC. It yields the protein CASSLGPGRYGQYF.

The gene calls are TRBV2 and TRBJ1-5; 10 nucleotides align to TRBD1. Trimming removed 3 bases from V and 6 bases from J; junction bases left unmatched: 5. The germline CDR1 and CDR2 sequences are SNHLY and FYNNEI. This CDR3 has 15 residues. This chain's CDR3 is CASSDGQGESQPQHF. CDR3 nucleotide sequence: TGTGCCAGCAGTGATGGACAGGGGGAGAGTCAGCCCCAGCATTTT.

This rearrangement joins TRBV19 to TRBJ2-3; weak D call: TRBD2 (7 bases). Germline V lookup: CDR1 LNHDA, CDR2 SQIVND (reference sequence). Trimming pared 6 bases from V and 4 bases from J, leaving 14 bases between. This CDR3 contains 14 residues. As DNA, the CDR3 is TGTGCCAGTAGGGGAGGGGGGTCCCCAGATACGCAGTATTTT. It encodes CASRGGGSPDTQYF.

The chain has TRBV27 and TRBJ2-7; perhaps D is TRBD1 or TRBD2 (6 bases each). This CDR3 contains 12 residues. V lost 5 bases to trimming and J lost 6 bases, with 11 bases between them. Germline values: CDR1 MNHEY, CDR2 SMNVEV (reference sequence). The CDR3 region is CASSRGRGEQYF. CDR3 nucleotide sequence: TGTGCCAGCAGTCGGGGGCGGGGCGAGCAGTACTTC.

The V and J genes are TRBV5-4 and TRBJ2-1; perhaps TRBD2 as D (5 bases). The CDR3 is 14 residues long. CDR1 and CDR2 from the germline V gene are SGHNT and YYREEE (reference sequence). V lost 1 base to trimming and J lost 4 bases, with 9 bases between them. The DNA for the CDR3 is TGTGCCAGCAGCTTGTCACAGCGGTACAATGAGCAGTTCTTC. Protein sequence: CASSLSQRYNEQFF. Combining the CDR3 with reference TRBV5-4 and TRBJ2-1 gives the whole variable domain ETGVTQSPTHLIKTRGQQVTLRCSSQSGHNTVSWYQQALGQGPQFIFQYYREEENGRGNFPPRFSGLQFPNYSSELNVNALELDDSALYLCASSLSQRYNEQFFGPGTRLTVL.

The chain recombines TRBV19 with TRBJ1-5, with a possible D match to TRBD1 (6 bases). CDR1 is LNHDA and CDR2 is SQIVND in the germline V gene (reference sequence). The ends were cut back, 4 bases at V and 3 bases at J, with 13 bases in the middle. This CDR3 contains 15 residues. In DNA, the CDR3 is TGTGCCAGTAGTACAACAGGGTCACCCAATCAGCCCCAGCATTTT. It specifies CASSTTGSPNQPQHF.

V and J are TRBV6-5 and TRBJ1-2, with D possibly being TRBD1 (5 bases). V lost 2 bases, J lost 8 bases, and 18 bases lay in between. CDR1 MNHEY and CDR2 SVGAGI come from the germline V gene. The CDR3 is 15 residues long. The CDR3 spells CASSYADMRQGGYTF. CDR3 DNA sequence: TGTGCCAGCAGTTACGCCGACATGCGCCAGGGAGGCTACACCTTC.

The rearrangement joins TRBV7-2 to TRBJ2-1; the match to TRBD2 covers 11 bases. This CDR3 has 17 amino acids. The junction had 7 bases not matched to a gene; V was cut back by 5 bases and J by 1 base. Germline CDR1 is SGHTA and CDR2 is FQGNSA. This CDR3 reads CASSPRTSGLSYNEQFF. CDR3 DNA sequence: TGTGCCAGCAGCCCGCGGACTAGCGGGTTATCCTACAATGAGCAGTTCTTC.

The chain employs TRBV23-1 and TRBJ2-1; D is ambiguous. TRBV23-1 falls under the ORF class, with uncertain function. V lost 6 bases to trimming and J lost 4 bases, with 16 bases between them. The CDR3 totals 15 residues. The CDR3 DNA is TGCGCCAGCAGCCTAATACCCTCCCCGTACAATGAGCAGTTCTTC. It translates to CASSLIPSPYNEQFF.

CDR3 protein: CASSLTRTGELFF. As DNA, the CDR3 is TGTGCCAGCAGCTTAACCCGGACTGGGGAGCTGTTTTTT. The chain links TRBV7-3 to TRBJ2-2; possible D gene TRBD2, 5 bases. Germline lookup yields CDR1 SGHTA and CDR2 FQGTGA. Trimming shortened V by 0 bases and J by 8 bases, and 7 bases separated the two germline ends. CDR3 length: 13 amino acids. Drawing the rest from reference TRBV7-3 and TRBJ2-2, the complete variable domain is GAGVSQTPSNKVTEKGKYVELRCDPISGHTALYWYRQSLGQGPEFLIYFQGTGAADDSGLPNDRFFAVRPEGSVSTLKIQRTERGDSAVYLCASSLTRTGELFFGEGSRLTVL.